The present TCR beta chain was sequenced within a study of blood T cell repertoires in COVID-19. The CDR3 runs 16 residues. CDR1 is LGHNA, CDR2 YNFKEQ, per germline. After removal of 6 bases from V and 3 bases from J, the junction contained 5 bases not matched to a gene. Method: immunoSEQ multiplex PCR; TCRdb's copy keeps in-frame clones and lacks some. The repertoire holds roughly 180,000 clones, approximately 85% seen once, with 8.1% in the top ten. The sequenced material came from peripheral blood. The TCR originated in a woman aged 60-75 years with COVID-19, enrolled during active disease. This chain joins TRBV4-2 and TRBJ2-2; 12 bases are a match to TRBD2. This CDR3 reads CASRLAGGPDTGELFF. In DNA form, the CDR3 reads TGTGCCAGCAGGCTAGCGGGGGGGCCCGACACCGGGGAGCTGTTTTTT.